This T cell receptor (beta chain) comes out of a study of T cells in Graves' hyperthyroidism and ophthalmopathy. Turning to this clonotype: Its antigen is not known.

Study-level results: In blood, most of the thyroid clonotypes expanded above 0.001 were also present.

Trimming pared 2 bases from V and 1 base from J, leaving 8 bases between. The CDR3 length is 14 residues. Germline loops: CDR1 LNHDA, CDR2 SQIVND (reference sequence). Graves' hyperthyroidism was deemed stable absent ophthalmopathy progression within 18 months. TCR beta CDR3 regions were amplified from RNA transcripts. Initially, a first-round RT-PCR of the TCR CDR3 employed the HTBI primer set. TCRdb analysed the multiplex PCR reads with MiXCR anew, one entry per CDR3 protein. Found here are fewer than 850,000 distinct CDR3 sequences, approximately 15% of them singletons; the top ten hold around a sixth.

The clonotype originates from a man aged 50-59 years with Graves' hyperthyroidism. Sequenced material: blood. This chain connects TRBV19 to TRBJ1-1; D is undetermined. Written as DNA, the CDR3 is TGTGCCAGTAGTATATATTGGGGGAACACTGAAGCTTTCTTT. Its protein is CASSIYWGNTEAFF.